The next 20 T cell receptor beta chains were all read from a single sample in a study of T cell repertoires in cytomegalovirus infection. TCRdb analysed the reads with MiXCR anew, one entry per CDR3 protein. The sample yields approximately 500,000 distinct CDR3 sequences, less than 30% seen once. Sequencing input: PBMCs. These receptors all come from a human donor in good health (CMV status not recorded). Some clones in this sample may be carry-over from other donors' samples.

This clonotype was found many times. This chain links TRBV7-2 with TRBJ2-5; D gene unclear. V was cut by 6 bases and J by 0 bases, with 8 bases left in between. The germline V gene encodes CDR1 SGHTA and CDR2 FQGNSA. CDR3 length equals 13 residues. This chain's CDR3 is CASSFGYQETQYF. Written as DNA, the CDR3 is TGTGCCAGCAGTTTTGGGTACCAAGAGACCCAGTACTTC.

In its sample, this clonotype was seen a few times. The gene calls are TRBV6-5 and TRBJ2-4; D perhaps matches TRBD1 (7 bases). The germline gives CDR1 MNHEY, CDR2 SVGAGI. The CDR3 covers 16 residues. Trimming cost V 2 bases and J 3 bases, with 14 bases left between them. This CDR3 is CASSYDVRDSKNIQYF. Here the CDR3 DNA reads TGTGCCAGCAGTTACGATGTGCGGGACAGCAAAAACATTCAGTACTTC.

This clonotype has a single count. V is TRBV10-3 and J is TRBJ1-1, with no clear D. The CDR3 is made up of 15 amino acids. The germline V and J ends were trimmed by 4 bases and 1 base, with 13 bases remaining between them. Germline V gives CDR1 ENHRY, CDR2 SYGVKD. This chain's CDR3 is CAISAFIGQNTEAFF. As DNA, the CDR3 is TGTGCCATCAGTGCGTTTATAGGGCAGAACACTGAAGCTTTCTTT.

This rearrangement joins TRBV6-1 to TRBJ2-1, with 9 bases fitting TRBD2. Germline trimming cut 7 bases from V and 7 bases from J; bases unmatched to any gene: 11. Per the germline V gene, CDR1 is MNHNS and CDR2 is SASEGT. The CDR3 is 15 amino acids. CDR3 residues: CASTEREVAYNEQFF. In nucleotides, the CDR3 is TGTGCCAGCACAGAGCGGGAGGTGGCTTATAATGAGCAGTTCTTC.

In this sample, this clonotype turned up a few times. This chain links TRBV7-9 with TRBJ2-3; D perhaps matches TRBD2 (5 bases). CDR3 length equals 14 residues. V dropped 4 bases and J dropped 2 bases, with 10 bases sitting between them. From germline, CDR1 is SEHNR and CDR2 FQNEAQ (reference sequence). The CDR3 DNA follows: TGTGCCAGCAGCTGGTCGGGATTCACAGATACGCAGTATTTT. It specifies CASSWSGFTDTQYF.

This clonotype was observed at least ten times. Germline and junction disagree at one end, which may indicate a read error. The chain employs TRBV12-3 or TRBV12-4 and TRBJ2-1; TRBD2 aligns across 10 bases. The CDR3 totals 13 residues. The chain's CDR3 is CASSSGPGLALVF. As DNA, the CDR3 is TGTGCCAGCAGTTCCGGACCGGGACTAGCGCTTGTCTTC.

In its sample, this clonotype was seen a few times. The CDR3: CASGDSGYSKNIQYF. CDR3 in DNA: TGTGCCAGCGGCGACAGCGGGTATTCCAAAAACATTCAGTACTTC. This chain links TRBV28 with TRBJ2-4, with D possibly being TRBD2 (6 bases). CDR1 is MDHEN, CDR2 SYDVKM, per germline. The CDR3 runs 15 residues. Trimming pared 8 bases from V and 2 bases from J, leaving 16 bases between.

This clonotype has at least ten counts. The chain recombines TRBV12-3 or TRBV12-4 with TRBJ2-1; a possible D gene is TRBD2 (6 bases). The length of the CDR3 is 13 residues. V lost 3 bases and J 8 bases, leaving 11 bases between the germline ends. The CDR3 nucleotides are TGTGCCAGCAGTTTCTTCACGGGAGATGAGCAGTTCTTC. Translating it yields CASSFFTGDEQFF.

This clonotype was counted only a few times. The V call is TRBV12-3 or TRBV12-4, the J call TRBJ1-5; D remains ambiguous. V lost 6 bases and J 3 bases, leaving 18 bases between the germline ends. This CDR3 spans 16 amino acids. The CDR3 reads CASRDLKAEHNQPQHF. CDR3 bases: TGTGCCAGCAGGGACCTAAAGGCTGAACACAATCAGCCCCAGCATTTT.

V is TRBV10-3 and J is TRBJ2-3; 9 bases are a match to TRBD2. CDR1 is ENHRY and CDR2 is SYGVKD in the germline V gene. The CDR3 sequence is 15 residues long. Trimming cost V 3 bases and J 6 bases; bases outside gene matches: 7. CDR3 bases: TGTGCCATCAGTGAAGAATCTAGCGGGACGGATACGCAGTATTTT. This sequence encodes CAISEESSGTDTQYF.

This clonotype came up many times. The CDR3, as DNA: TGTGCCAGCAGCTTATATAGGCTAGCGGGAACTAGGCGAGCCGAGACCCAGTACTTC. This translates into CASSLYRLAGTRRAETQYF. The chain carries TRBV7-8 and TRBJ2-5; TRBD2 matches 9 bases. Losses at the gene ends were 2 bases for V and 5 bases for J; bases not matched to a gene: 18. The length of the CDR3 is 19 residues. The germline V gene encodes CDR1 SGHVS and CDR2 FQNEAQ. Full variable domain (outside the CDR3, taken from reference TRBV7-8 and TRBJ2-5): GAGVSQSPRYKVAKRGQDVALRCDPISGHVSLFWYQQALGQGPEFLTYFQNEAQLDKSGLPSDRFFAERPEGSVSTLKIQRTQQEDSAVYLCASSLYRLAGTRRAETQYFGPGTRLLVL.

The chain couples TRBV7-2 to TRBJ2-1; 10 bases are shared with TRBD1. CDR1 and CDR2 from the germline V gene are SGHTA and FQGNSA. The CDR3 extends over 20 amino acids. The V and J ends lost 0 bases and 0 bases, in that order; junction bases with no gene match: 11. The CDR3 nucleotides are TGTGCCAGCAGCTTAGCGCGGGGACAGGGGCTTCCTAGCTCCTACAATGAGCAGTTCTTC. It yields the protein CASSLARGQGLPSSYNEQFF.

As for this clonotype: Its ends do not fully match the called genes, so a read error is possible. The chain combines TRBV23-1 with TRBJ2-1; D is unclear. TRBV23-1 is an ORF for which the function is uncertain. The CDR3 loop spans 16 amino acids. The CDR3 coding sequence is TGCGCCAGCAGTCAATGCTCAGTAAGACCCTACGATGAGCAGTTCTTC. As protein: CASSQCSVRPYDEQFF.

This clonotype was observed a handful of times. The chain is built from TRBV7-3 and TRBJ2-3, with TRBD1 matching over 8 bases. The CDR3 covers 16 residues. The germline CDR1 and CDR2 sequences are SGHTA and FQGTGA. Trimming cost V 5 bases and J 0 bases; bases outside gene matches: 7. The CDR3 spells CASSRNRGASTDTQYF. The CDR3 bases are TGTGCCAGCAGCCGAAACAGGGGGGCTAGCACAGATACGCAGTATTTT.

J is TRBJ2-1 and V is TRBV30; 11 bases fit TRBD2. Germline assignment: CDR1 GTSNPN and CDR2 SVGIG (reference sequence). V was pared by 2 bases and J by 8 bases, with 5 bases of the junction left unmatched. This CDR3 has 14 residues. CDR3 residues: CAWSILAGVHEQFF. For the CDR3, the DNA is TGTGCCTGGAGTATACTAGCGGGAGTACATGAGCAGTTCTTC.

In this sample, this clonotype turned up a few times. The chain carries TRBV29-1 and TRBJ2-7; D is possibly TRBD1 (5 bases). CDR3 length: 15 amino acids. Germline V gives CDR1 SQVTM, CDR2 ANQGSEA. Trimming pared 1 base from V and 0 bases from J, leaving 13 bases between. The CDR3 sequence: CSVEGFTGSSYEQYF. In nucleotides, the CDR3 is TGCAGCGTTGAAGGTTTCACAGGTAGCTCCTACGAGCAGTACTTC.

Details on this clonotype: A much bigger clone sits one base away, suggesting this may be a read error. The genes are TRBV7-2 and TRBJ1-1, with a possible D match to TRBD1 (6 bases). There are 14 residues in the CDR3. In germline, CDR1 is SGHTA, CDR2 FQGNSA. CDR3 region: CVSSFSGAGTEAFF. CDR3 in DNA: TGTGTCAGCAGCTTTTCGGGGGCGGGGACTGAAGCTTTCTTT.

This clonotype has at least ten counts. The chain uses TRBV12-3 or TRBV12-4 and TRBJ2-3; 12 nucleotides line up with TRBD2. Trimming removed 7 bases from V and 6 bases from J; junction bases left unmatched: 11. The CDR3 spans 16 residues. In nucleotides, the CDR3 is TGTGCCAGCACCCCGCAACGGACTAGCGGGAAGGATACGCAGTATTTT. Translated, it gives CASTPQRTSGKDTQYF.

This clonotype was picked up a small number of times. V and J are TRBV19 and TRBJ2-1; a weak D match, TRBD1 (6 bases). Germline values: CDR1 LNHDA, CDR2 SQIVND (reference sequence). Trimming took 1 base from V and 4 from J, leaving 17 bases between them. The CDR3 runs to 17 residues. CDR3 in amino acids: CASSIGSPWGHYNEQFF. The CDR3 region has the DNA TGTGCCAGTAGTATAGGCAGCCCGTGGGGACATTACAATGAGCAGTTCTTC.

The chain employs TRBV6-1 and TRBJ1-1; tentatively, D is TRBD1 (6 bases). The CDR3 length is 15 residues. V lost 1 base and J 7 bases, leaving 16 bases between the germline ends. Germline V gene lookup returns CDR1 MNHNS and CDR2 SASEGT. The DNA of the CDR3 is TGTGCCAGCAGTGAAGAAATGGACAGACTGGATGAAGCTTTCTTT. Protein product: CASSEEMDRLDEAFF.